The T cell receptor (beta chain) described here comes from a study of blood T cell repertoires in COVID-19. The overall study: Material from acute and convalescent COVID-19 was sourced from the United States, Italy and Spain.

CDR1 and CDR2 (germline): MDHEN, SYDVKM. The V end was cut by 1 base, the J end by 3 bases, with 6 bases between. CDR3 length: 13 residues. Sequencing used immunoSEQ multiplex PCR; TCRdb keeps in-frame clones, though not all of them. Of a few hundred thousand clones in the sample, 85% to 90% were seen once. The genes are TRBV28 and TRBJ1-1; tentatively, D is TRBD1 (5 bases). The sequence came from a woman in her late teens or twenties with acute COVID-19. The specimen was PBMCs or T cells enriched from blood (not recorded which). CDR3 region: CASSLSTDTEAFF. The DNA for the CDR3 is TGTGCCAGCAGTTTATCGACAGACACTGAAGCTTTCTTT. The variable domain in full, completed from reference TRBV28 and TRBJ1-1, reads DVKVTQSSRYLVKRTGEKVFLECVQDMDHENMFWYRQDPGLGLRLIYFSYDVKMKEKGDIPEGYSVSREKKERFSLILESASTNQTSMYLCASSLSTDTEAFFGQGTRLTVV.